This TCR beta chain came from a study of tumor-infiltrating lymphocytes in primary liver carcinoma. Study in general: Samples gave roughly 3.65 to 7.5 million productive TCRbeta reads, similar across tissue types.

The study, taken as a whole, reports: Tumors had a significantly higher top-250-clone fraction than blood (p = 0.039).

This CDR3 is built from 16 residues. Germline V CDR1 and CDR2: MGHRA, YSYEKL. Germline trimming cut 0 bases from V and 7 bases from J; bases unmatched to any gene: 7. Out of unsorted whole blood came the blood RNA, and germline DNA was extracted as well. TCR beta cDNA was made from 500 ng total RNA with a constant-region primer. Three nested multiplex PCR rounds, a slightly modified ARM-PCR method, built the TCR beta libraries. Investigators reported that the first two PCR rounds, at roughly 10 cycles each, used TRBV1-TRBV30 forward primers with a C-beta reverse primer. TCRdb processed the multiplex PCR reads anew with MiXCR; each CDR3 protein has one entry. The table has a few hundred thousand distinct CDR3 sequences, about three fifths seen once. Points on this clonotype: The antigen remains undetermined.

V and J are TRBV4-1 and TRBJ1-5, with 9 bases identical to TRBD1. The sequence was collected from a woman aged 25 to 45 with primary liver carcinoma and hepatitis B virus infection. The sequenced material came from peripheral blood. The CDR3 spells CASSQDSHRGLQPQHF. The DNA for the CDR3 is TGCGCCAGCAGCCAAGATAGTCACAGGGGGCTGCAGCCCCAGCATTTT.